This entry lists 7 T cell receptor beta chains sequenced from one sample in a study of blood T cell repertoires in COVID-19. Assay: immunoSEQ multiplex PCR; the TCRdb copy retains only in-frame clones and omits some. The table records 55,000 to 70,000 clones, over 80% of them present only once. The sequencing sample was made of peripheral blood. These receptors originate from a woman older than 75 with acute or convalescent COVID-19.

CDR3 in DNA: TGTGCCAGCGGGCCCCACATAGGGAGCGGCCCTCAAAATGAGCAGTTCTTC. Translating it yields CASGPHIGSGPQNEQFF. The V gene is TRBV28, the J gene TRBJ2-1; weak D call: TRBD2 (5 bases). From germline, CDR1 is MDHEN and CDR2 SYDVKM. The CDR3 consists of 17 residues. The germline V and J ends were trimmed by 8 bases and 7 bases, with 27 bases remaining between them.

The table lists this clone with a count of one. The junction differs from germline at one of its ends, possibly a read error. V usage is TRBV12-5 and J usage is TRBJ2-6; TRBD2 might be the D (7 bases). The CDR3 consists of 15 residues. Per germline, CDR1 LGHNT and CDR2 FRNRAP. CDR3 residues: CASALGGPGANVLTF. DNA for the CDR3: TGTGCTAGTGCTTTGGGGGGGCCTGGGGCCAACGTCCTGACTTTC.

The V and J genes are TRBV21-1 and TRBJ1-2; the table's TRBD1 call for D was not verified on the DNA. TRBV21-1 is a pseudogene segment. This CDR3 is 16 amino acids long. In DNA, the CDR3 is TGTGCCAGCAGGAAAGATGGGGACAGGGGGATCTATGGCTACACCTTC. Residues: CASRKDGDRGIYGYTF.

The CDR3 sequence is CASSRGQGAIEQYF. The CDR3 DNA sequence: TGCGCCAGCAGCAGGGGACAGGGGGCGATCGAGCAGTACTTC. The chain has TRBV5-1 and TRBJ2-7, with TRBD1 identical over 12 bases. The CDR3 totals 14 residues. CDR1 is SGHRS, CDR2 YFSETQ, per germline. J gave up 6 bases and V 4 bases, and 5 bases lay outside the gene matches.

The J gene is TRBJ1-6, the V gene TRBV19; 7 nucleotides align to TRBD1. V was clipped by 7 bases and J by 7 bases; unmatched bases: 10. The germline V gene has CDR1 LNHDA and CDR2 SQIVND (reference sequence). This CDR3 comprises 15 residues. The CDR3 loop reads CASKNSGTANSPLHF. The CDR3 DNA is TGTGCCAGTAAAAACTCCGGGACAGCAAATTCACCCCTCCACTTT.

In this sample, this clone turned up a few times. The genes are TRBV9 and TRBJ2-7, with D possibly matching TRBD1 (6 bases). V gave up 2 bases and J gave up 2 bases, with 11 bases separating them. The CDR3 contains 14 residues. CDR1 and CDR2 from the germline V gene are SGDLS and YYNGEE. CDR3 sequence: CASSVTTGPYEQYF. The CDR3 nucleotides are TGTGCCAGCAGCGTGACCACAGGGCCCTACGAGCAGTACTTC.

The chain recombines TRBV7-3 with TRBJ2-3, with TRBD2 identical over 7 bases. CDR3 length equals 14 residues. The germline CDR1 and CDR2 sequences are SGHTA and FQGTGA. After removal of 4 bases from V and 4 bases from J, the junction contained 5 bases not matched to a gene. DNA of the CDR3: TGTGCCAGCAGCTCAAGACGGGGGGCAGATACGCAGTATTTT. It is translated as CASSSRRGADTQYF.